Each of the 9 T cell receptor beta chains below was sequenced from the same sample in a study of PD-1 blockade in classical Hodgkin lymphoma. Method: immunoSEQ multiplex PCR; TCRdb's copy keeps in-frame clones and lacks some. The table records about 13,000 clones, 85% to 90% of them present only once. Every one of the patients relapsed after autologous stem cell transplantation (brentuximab vedotin exposure was variable). Magnetic depletion of unwanted cells isolated CD4+ T cells from thawed PBMCs. The source material was CD4+ T cells from blood, sampled at baseline. These receptors were taken from a human donor with classical Hodgkin lymphoma.

The chain couples TRBV2 to TRBJ2-1; tentative D call: TRBD2 (5 bases). CDR3 length: 13 residues. Germline values: CDR1 SNHLY, CDR2 FYNNEI. V lost 6 bases and J lost 8, with 14 bases in between. CDR3 nucleotides: TGTGCCAGCAGGCTAGCTCCGTGGCATGAGCAGTTCTTC. Translating it yields CASRLAPWHEQFF. Supplemented by reference TRBV2 and TRBJ2-1, the full variable domain reads EPEVTQTPSHQVTQMGQEVILRCVPISNHLYFYWYRQILGQKVEFLVSFYNNEISEKSEIFDDQFSVERPDGSNFTLKIRSTKLEDSAMYFCASRLAPWHEQFFGPGTRLTVL.

This clone was seen more than once but under ten times. The gene calls are TRBV27 and TRBJ2-7, with D possibly being TRBD1 (5 bases). CDR1 and CDR2 from the germline V gene are MNHEY and SMNVEV (reference sequence). V was cut by 6 bases and J by 0 bases, with 15 bases left in between. The CDR3 contains 15 residues. CDR3 nucleotides: TGTGCCAGCAGGAGGACACCAATGAGCTCCTACGAGCAGTACTTC. It codes for CASRRTPMSSYEQYF.

A note on this clone: An end of the junction does not agree with germline; a read error may underlie this. The CDR3 DNA follows: TGTGCCAGCAGCGGACTCGACAGGCAACTACACTTC. It translates to CASSGLDRQLHF. The V and J genes are TRBV5-6 and TRBJ2-7, with D perhaps matching TRBD1 (6 bases). The CDR3 totals 12 residues. Per the germline V gene, CDR1 is SGHDT and CDR2 is YYEEEE.

The chain carries TRBV5-8 and TRBJ1-3; possibly TRBD1 for D (6 bases). Trimming left V 3 bases short and J 1 base short, with 14 bases between. Germline V gives CDR1 SGHTS, CDR2 YDEGEE. The CDR3 contains 16 residues. The CDR3 reads CASSSPDSPSGNTIYF. CDR3 nucleotide sequence: TGTGCCAGCAGCTCGCCGGACAGTCCATCTGGAAACACCATATATTTT.

This clone has a single count. The V and J genes are TRBV13 and TRBJ2-7, with D hard to call. The germline CDR1 and CDR2 sequences are PRHDT and FYEKMQ (reference sequence). The CDR3 totals 13 residues. Trimming removed 1 base at V and 6 bases at J, with 10 bases between. The CDR3 reads CASSLAWGTEQYF. The CDR3 region has the DNA TGTGCCAGCAGCTTAGCATGGGGAACCGAGCAGTACTTC. Full variable domain (missing parts from reference TRBV13 and TRBJ2-7): AAGVIQSPRHLIKEKRETATLKCYPIPRHDTVYWYQQGPGQDPQFLISFYEKMQSDKGSIPDRFSAQQFSDYHSELNMSSLELGDSALYFCASSLAWGTEQYFGPGTRLTVT.

This chain links TRBV5-1 with TRBJ1-2, with 11 bases lining up with TRBD1. From germline, CDR1 is SGHRS and CDR2 YFSETQ. The junction had 3 bases not matched to a gene; V was cut back by 4 bases and J by 4 bases. This CDR3 region has 14 residues. The CDR3, as DNA: TGCGCCAGCAGCAACGGACAGGGGGCCTATGGCTACACCTTC. Its translation is CASSNGQGAYGYTF.

CDR3 loop: CATSRDRAGTGNTIYF. The CDR3 DNA is TGTGCCACCAGCAGAGACCGGGCAGGGACGGGAAACACCATATATTTT. V usage is TRBV15 and J usage is TRBJ1-3; D possibly corresponds to TRBD1 (5 bases). The CDR3 spans 16 residues. Per the germline V gene, CDR1 is LNHNV and CDR2 is YYDKDF (reference sequence). V gave up 0 bases and J gave up 4 bases, with 13 bases separating them. The variable domain in full, with the rest retrieved from reference TRBV15 and TRBJ1-3, is DAMVIQNPRYQVTQFGKPVTLSCSQTLNHNVMYWYQQKSSQAPKLLFHYYDKDFNNEADTPDNFQSRRPNTSFCFLDIRSPGLGDTAMYLCATSRDRAGTGNTIYFGEGSWLTVV.

The chain carries TRBV18 and TRBJ2-1, with 11 bases aligning to TRBD1. Germline CDR1 and CDR2: KGHSH and LQKENI. The CDR3 contains 15 residues. With V trimmed by 3 bases and J by 10 bases, 8 bases remained unmatched. The CDR3 nucleotides are TGTGCCAGCTCACCTCCGGGACAGGGGGGCAGGGAGCAGTTCTTC. Translating gives CASSPPGQGGREQFF.

This clone turned up a few times. The chain uses TRBV11-2 and TRBJ2-7; 8 nucleotides align to TRBD2. There are 13 residues in the CDR3. J gave up 2 bases and V 4 bases, and 1 base lay outside the gene matches. Per germline, CDR1 SGHAT and CDR2 FQNNGV. The CDR3 DNA follows: TGTGCCAGCAGCTCGGGACTAGCCTACGAGCAGTACTTC. It encodes CASSSGLAYEQYF.